This entry is about one TCR beta chain. This specimen belongs to a study of blood T cell repertoires in COVID-19. Authors' analysis steps: Amplification from reference gene primers served as the basis for estimated nucleated cell counts. Profiling relied on immunoSEQ multiplex PCR, and the TCRdb table lists in-frame clones only, not all of them. V, J and clone size are taken as reported in that table, and D and trimming were inferred from the DNA itself. The sample has roughly 100,000 clones; 85% are singletons. Trimming removed 3 bases from V and 8 bases from J; junction bases left unmatched: 7. The germline gives CDR1 GTSNPN, CDR2 SVGIG (reference sequence). There are 14 residues in the CDR3.

Sequencing was carried out using peripheral blood. This chain links TRBV30 with TRBJ1-6, with TRBD1 identical over 7 bases. The source of this sequence is a woman aged 70-85 years with active or convalescent COVID-19. CDR3 sequence: CAWSRGDKDSPLHF. As DNA, the CDR3 is TGTGCCTGGAGCAGGGGGGATAAGGATTCACCCCTCCACTTT.